These 26 T cell receptor beta chains came from one sample sequenced in a study of T cells in Graves' hyperthyroidism and ophthalmopathy. The CDR3 regions of TCR beta were amplified from RNA transcripts. An initial round of RT-PCR targeting the TCR CDR3 relied on the HTBI primer set. TCRdb reprocessed the multiplex PCR reads with MiXCR, giving one entry per CDR3 protein. The profile shows about 350,000 distinct CDR3 sequences, around 18% of them singletons. Input material: blood. These receptors came from a woman between 40 and 55 years old with Graves' ophthalmopathy.

There are a few counts of this clonotype. The chain has TRBV4-3 and TRBJ2-7; 10 positions agree with TRBD1. J was trimmed by 1 base and V by 0 bases; bases with no gene match: 3. The CDR3 runs 16 residues. Germline CDR1 and CDR2: LGHNA and YSLEER. The CDR3 DNA follows: TGCGCCAGCAGCCAAGAAAGGGACAGGGGATCCTACGAGCAGTACTTC. Translation: CASSQERDRGSYEQYF.

This clonotype came up many times. The rearrangement links TRBV4-3 to TRBJ2-3; D is unresolved. Per the germline V gene, CDR1 is LGHNA and CDR2 is YSLEER. Trimming stripped 3 bases from V and 4 bases from J, with 14 bases between. The CDR3 spans 15 residues. This chain's CDR3 is CASSQAGHPADTQYF. CDR3 bases: TGCGCCAGCAGCCAGGCCGGTCACCCCGCAGATACGCAGTATTTT.

This clonotype was observed at least ten times. The chain carries TRBV6-5 and TRBJ2-2; tentatively, D is TRBD2 (5 bases). The V gene's germline CDR1 is MNHEY and CDR2 SVGAGI. The CDR3 consists of 14 residues. V gave up 3 bases and J gave up 4 bases, with 9 bases separating them. CDR3 sequence: CASSYQRSTGELFF. In DNA, the CDR3 is TGTGCCAGCAGTTATCAGCGGAGCACCGGGGAGCTGTTTTTT.

In this sample, this clonotype turned up many times. The J gene is TRBJ2-5, the V gene TRBV7-2; either TRBD1 or TRBD2 may fit D (5 bases each). This CDR3 is built from 14 residues. The V and J ends lost 5 bases and 1 base respectively, with 11 bases between them. Germline assignment: CDR1 SGHTA and CDR2 FQGNSA. This CDR3 is CASSQDGAQETQYF. The CDR3 coding sequence is TGTGCCAGCAGCCAAGACGGGGCCCAAGAGACCCAGTACTTC.

This clonotype showed up many times. This chain uses TRBV30 with TRBJ1-1; 8 bases are shared with TRBD1. Germline V CDR1 and CDR2: GTSNPN, SVGIG (reference sequence). This CDR3 is built from 13 residues. The junction had 5 bases not matched to a gene; V was cut back by 2 bases and J by 6 bases. The CDR3 loop reads CAWSWQGAAEAFF. The CDR3 coding sequence is TGTGCCTGGAGTTGGCAGGGGGCCGCTGAAGCTTTCTTT.

This clonotype has at least ten counts. Since a much larger clone is just one base distant, this may be a read error. The chain couples TRBV6-1 to TRBJ2-7, with a weak D call TRBD2 (6 bases). CDR3 length: 11 residues. In germline, CDR1 is MNHNS, CDR2 SASEGT. V was shortened by 6 bases and J by 12 bases, with 15 bases between the two germline ends. Here the CDR3 DNA reads TGTGCCAGCAGCCCCGCGACTAGGAGGTACTTC. Its translation: CASSPATRRYF.

This clonotype was found many times. The chain is built from TRBV20-1 and TRBJ1-2, with D hard to call. The CDR3 spans 16 residues. Trimming left V 3 bases short and J 5 bases short, with 22 bases between. The V gene's germline CDR1 is DFQATT and CDR2 SNEGSKA (reference sequence). The chain's CDR3 is CSASDTIPGANYGYTF. The CDR3, as DNA: TGCAGTGCTAGCGACACGATTCCAGGCGCGAATTATGGCTACACCTTC.

This clonotype has a count of ten or more. The chain uses TRBV15 and TRBJ2-7, with TRBD1 matching over 9 bases. Per germline, CDR1 LNHNV and CDR2 YYDKDF (reference sequence). The CDR3 runs 15 residues. J lost 0 bases, V lost 4 bases, and 4 bases had no gene match. The CDR3 protein is CATSTPGQGSYEQYF. In DNA form, the CDR3 reads TGTGCCACCAGCACTCCGGGACAGGGCTCCTACGAGCAGTACTTC.

This clonotype was detected ten times or more. The rearrangement joins TRBV4-1 to TRBJ2-3; TRBD1 matches 8 bases. With V trimmed by 4 bases and J by 2 bases, 11 bases remained unmatched. Germline assignment: CDR1 MGHRA and CDR2 YSYEKL. CDR3 length equals 17 residues. For the CDR3, the DNA is TGCGCCAGCAGCCTTGGACAGGGAAGGTGGGTCACAGATACGCAGTATTTT. Translating gives CASSLGQGRWVTDTQYF.

The table lists this clonotype with many counts. The chain is built from TRBV7-9 and TRBJ2-7, with TRBD1 identical over 7 bases. The CDR3 totals 13 residues. The trim removed 5 bases at V and 6 bases at J, leaving 7 bases unmatched. The germline CDR1 and CDR2 sequences are SEHNR and FQNEAQ (reference sequence). CDR3 amino acids: CASSLRQGSEQYF. DNA for the CDR3: TGTGCCAGCAGCCTTCGACAGGGCAGCGAGCAGTACTTC.

This clonotype has at least ten counts. CDR3 in DNA: TGTGCCAGCAGTTACGAGGGGCGCCAGGAAGCTTTCTTT. As protein: CASSYEGRQEAFF. The chain has TRBV6-5 and TRBJ1-1; perhaps TRBD1 as D (5 bases). The CDR3 covers 13 residues. Per the germline V gene, CDR1 is MNHEY and CDR2 is SVGAGI. Trimming pared 2 bases from V and 8 bases from J, leaving 12 bases between.

Many counts were recorded for this clonotype. The gene calls are TRBV7-3 and TRBJ2-6, with no clear D. The V gene's germline CDR1 is SGHTA and CDR2 FQGTGA. Trimming removed 5 bases at V and 0 bases at J, with 14 bases between. The CDR3 is 17 amino acids. The CDR3 DNA is TGTGCCAGCAGCCCCACGACCAGACTCTCTGGGGCCAACGTCCTGACTTTC. Protein sequence: CASSPTTRLSGANVLTF.

This clonotype was observed many times. The chain employs TRBV11-3 and TRBJ1-3; 9 bases are a match to TRBD1. This CDR3 contains 14 residues. V shed 8 bases and J 2 bases; nucleotides not matched to a gene: 4. CDR1 is SGHNT, CDR2 YENEEA, per germline. The CDR3 nucleotides are TGTGCCAGCGGGGACAGGGATCCTGGAAACACCATATATTTT. Protein product: CASGDRDPGNTIYF.

This clonotype showed up many times. The chain carries TRBV6-2 or TRBV6-3 and TRBJ1-1, with TRBD1 matching over 8 bases. There are 14 residues in the CDR3. CDR1 and CDR2 from the germline V gene are MNHEY and SVGEGT. Trimming took 5 bases from V and 6 from J; bases not matched to a gene: 8. The CDR3 spells CASSTDRGSPEAFF. The CDR3 region has the DNA TGTGCCAGCAGTACCGACAGGGGAAGCCCTGAAGCTTTCTTT.

This clonotype was seen a few times. The chain combines TRBV4-1 with TRBJ2-6, with a weak D call TRBD2 (5 bases). V dropped 4 bases and J dropped 0 bases, with 10 bases sitting between them. The CDR3 is made up of 16 amino acids. The germline gives CDR1 MGHRA, CDR2 YSYEKL. CDR3 residues: CASSPGRASGANVLTF. The CDR3 DNA reads as TGCGCCAGCAGCCCCGGGCGGGCCTCTGGGGCCAACGTCCTGACTTTC.

This clonotype was seen repeatedly, ten times or more. Compared with germline, one end of the junction differs, possibly owing to a read error. V and J are TRBV28 and TRBJ2-5, with 7 bases aligning to TRBD2. CDR1 is MDHEN, CDR2 SYDVKM, per germline. This CDR3 is built from 14 residues. The CDR3 spells CASSLWREGETQYF. CDR3 bases: TGTGCCAGCAGTCTATGGAGGGAGGGGGAGACCCAGTACTTC.

This clonotype was picked up many times. This rearrangement joins TRBV10-3 to TRBJ1-5; 9 nucleotides match TRBD1. Germline V gives CDR1 ENHRY, CDR2 SYGVKD. The CDR3 contains 15 residues. Trimming at V came to 5 bases and at J to 5 bases, leaving 7 bases not matched to a gene. CDR3 sequence (DNA): TGTGCCATCAGTCAAACAAGGACAGGGGATCAGCCCCAGCATTTT. The encoded protein is CAISQTRTGDQPQHF.

This clonotype has ten or more counts. The chain uses TRBV4-2 and TRBJ1-5; D gene ambiguous. Germline V lookup: CDR1 LGHNA, CDR2 YNFKEQ. Trimming took 2 bases from V and 4 from J, leaving 6 bases between them. The CDR3 length is 13 residues. CDR3 sequence reads: CASSQRQNQPQHF. CDR3 nucleotides: TGTGCCAGCAGCCAACGGCAGAATCAGCCCCAGCATTTT.

On this clonotype: Since a much larger clone is just one base distant, this may be a read error. This chain connects TRBV2 to TRBJ1-1, with 9 bases aligning to TRBD1. This CDR3 has 16 amino acids. The germline gives CDR1 SNHLY, CDR2 FYNNEI. The CDR3 coding sequence is TGTGCCAGCAGTGAAGGGACCGGGACAGGGAACACTGAAGCTTCCTTT. It codes for CASSEGTGTGNTEASF.

This clonotype was observed many times. The rearrangement uses TRBV20-1 and TRBJ1-2, with TRBD1 identical over 7 bases. The CDR3 sequence is 15 residues long. Germline CDR1 is DFQATT and CDR2 is SNEGSKA (reference sequence). The trim removed 2 bases at V and 0 bases at J, leaving 6 bases unmatched. The CDR3 DNA reads as TGCAGTGCTAGACGGCCGGGACAGTCTAACTATGGCTACACCTTC. This gives the protein CSARRPGQSNYGYTF.

In this sample, this clonotype turned up many times. The gene calls are TRBV15 and TRBJ1-2, with D uncertain. Germline assignment: CDR1 LNHNV and CDR2 YYDKDF (reference sequence). Trimming shortened V by 4 bases and J by 5 bases, and 14 bases separated the two germline ends. This CDR3 is 14 amino acids long. The CDR3 nucleotides read TGTGCCACCAGCAAGCTAGAGGCGGATTATGGCTACACCTTC. It yields the protein CATSKLEADYGYTF.

Ten or more counts support this clonotype. This chain links TRBV12-3 or TRBV12-4 with TRBJ1-1, with D perhaps matching TRBD1 (6 bases). V was cut by 4 bases and J by 5 bases, with 14 bases left in between. This CDR3 has 14 residues. The CDR3: CASSWTVSRTEAFF. CDR3 DNA sequence: TGTGCCAGCAGTTGGACAGTGAGTAGGACTGAAGCTTTCTTT.

At least ten counts were recorded for this clonotype. V gene TRBV12-3 or TRBV12-4 combines with J gene TRBJ2-1; 15 nucleotides align to TRBD2. This CDR3 contains 16 residues. Germline trimming cut 6 bases from V and 7 bases from J; bases unmatched to any gene: 7. The DNA for the CDR3 is TGTGCCAGCAGGAGGACTAGCGGGAGGGCCTGGAATGAGCAGTTCTTC. It yields the protein CASRRTSGRAWNEQFF.

This clonotype showed up many times. The rearrangement uses TRBV12-3 or TRBV12-4 and TRBJ1-1, with D uncertain. V dropped 1 base and J dropped 0 bases, with 6 bases sitting between them. The CDR3 contains 14 residues. CDR3 sequence: CASSLGRMNTEAFF. The CDR3 DNA reads TGTGCCAGCAGTTTAGGAAGGATGAACACTGAAGCTTTCTTT.

This clonotype appeared many times. This chain connects TRBV28 to TRBJ1-2, with 7 bases matching TRBD1. Germline CDR1 and CDR2: MDHEN and SYDVKM. This CDR3 contains 13 residues. The V and J ends lost 6 bases and 4 bases, in that order; junction bases with no gene match: 5. CDR3 nucleotide sequence: TGTGCCAGCAGAAACAGGGGATCCTATGGCTACACCTTC. Amino acid sequence: CASRNRGSYGYTF.

This clonotype was observed at least ten times. The CDR3 sequence is CASSALTGDFGEQYF. DNA of the CDR3: TGTGCCAGCAGTGCTCTCACGGGAGACTTTGGGGAGCAGTACTTC. The gene calls are TRBV2 and TRBJ2-7; a possible D gene is TRBD2 (6 bases). V gave up 4 bases and J gave up 7 bases, with 20 bases separating them. The CDR3 sequence is 15 residues long. Per the germline V gene, CDR1 is SNHLY and CDR2 is FYNNEI.